The 28 T cell receptor beta chains presented below share a single source sample, sequenced in a study of cytomegalovirus exposure and HLA in healthy donors. The PCR made use of 60 Vbeta and 13 Jbeta primers. Sequencing used immunoSEQ multiplex PCR; TCRdb keeps in-frame clones, though not all of them. The table records 150,000 to 200,000 clones, around 86% of them present only once. Sequencing was carried out using PBMCs. The source of these receptors is a woman under 30 in good health and CMV-seronegative.

This chain uses TRBV11-2 with TRBJ2-1, with TRBD2 identical over 10 bases. There are 15 residues in the CDR3. V trimming: 5 bases; J trimming: 4 bases; junction bases outside the gene matches: 5. CDR1 is SGHAT and CDR2 is FQNNGV in the germline V gene. The CDR3 loop is CASSGTSGVYNEQFF. The CDR3 DNA follows: TGTGCCAGCAGCGGTACTAGCGGGGTGTACAATGAGCAGTTCTTC.

The chain joins TRBV6-5 to TRBJ2-3; a possible D gene is TRBD1 (7 bases). CDR3 size: 16 residues. V lost 2 bases and J lost 0, with 12 bases in between. CDR1 and CDR2 from the germline V gene are MNHEY and SVGAGI. CDR3 sequence (DNA): TGTGCCAGCAGTTACCAGACAGGGACTAGCACAGATACGCAGTATTTT. Translated: CASSYQTGTSTDTQYF.

This clone was recorded once. The rearrangement links TRBV13 to TRBJ2-5; 8 bases match TRBD2. Germline-derived CDR1 and CDR2 are PRHDT and FYEKMQ (reference sequence). The CDR3 sequence is 17 residues long. V was pared by 0 bases and J by 5 bases, with 11 bases of the junction left unmatched. CDR3 region: CASSLGRRSGSGETQYF. CDR3 sequence (DNA): TGTGCCAGCAGCTTAGGCCGGAGGAGCGGGAGCGGGGAGACCCAGTACTTC.

This chain connects TRBV7-3 to TRBJ2-3; D is ambiguous. CDR1 is SGHTA and CDR2 is FQGTGA in the germline V gene. This CDR3 contains 13 residues. V was cut by 2 bases and J by 5 bases, with 8 bases left in between. In DNA form, the CDR3 reads TGTGCCAGCAGCTTAGGATCGGGAGATACGCAGTATTTT. This sequence encodes CASSLGSGDTQYF.

This sequence joins TRBV15 and TRBJ2-7; perhaps TRBD1 as D (6 bases). Germline V gene data show CDR1 as LNHNV and CDR2 as YYDKDF (reference sequence). The CDR3 has 15 residues. Between the trimmed V and J ends, which lost 3 bases and 3 bases, there was a span of 15 bases. This CDR3 reads CATSREQGPDYEQYF. The CDR3 DNA reads as TGTGCCACCAGCAGGGAACAGGGACCAGACTACGAGCAGTACTTC.

J is TRBJ2-1 and V is TRBV7-7; the match to TRBD2 covers 11 bases. CDR1 and CDR2 (germline): SSHAT, FNYEAQ (reference sequence). This CDR3 is 15 amino acids long. Germline trimming cut 5 bases from V and 7 bases from J; bases unmatched to any gene: 7. CDR3 in DNA: TGTGCCAGCAGCCTAACTAGCGGGAGAATTAATGAGCAGTTCTTC. Its protein product is CASSLTSGRINEQFF. Full variable domain (rest looked up from reference TRBV7-7 and TRBJ2-1): GAGVSQSPRYKVTKRGQDVTLRCDPISSHATLYWYQQALGQGPEFLTYFNYEAQPDKSGLPSDRFSAERPEGSISTLTIQRTEQRDSAMYRCASSLTSGRINEQFFGPGTRLTVL.

The rearrangement links TRBV5-3 to TRBJ1-1; 11 bases match TRBD1. TRBV5-3 is an open reading frame whose function is uncertain. Trimming removed 0 bases from V and 3 bases from J; junction bases left unmatched: 1. This CDR3 is 15 amino acids long. CDR3 coding DNA: TGTGCCAGAAGCTTGGCGGGACAGGGGGACACTGAAGCTTTCTTT. Translation: CARSLAGQGDTEAFF.

CDR3 region: CASGGRGGPSYNEQFF. The CDR3 nucleotides are TGTGCCAGCGGGGGGAGAGGCGGCCCCTCCTACAATGAGCAGTTCTTC. This rearrangement joins TRBV27 to TRBJ2-1; weak D call: TRBD2 (6 bases). The CDR3 is 16 residues long. Deletions cut 8 bases from V and 0 bases from J, with 17 bases between. CDR1 is MNHEY, CDR2 SMNVEV, per germline (reference sequence).

This clone appeared a single time. V and J are TRBV30 and TRBJ1-2; D is possibly TRBD1 (5 bases). From germline, CDR1 is GTSNPN and CDR2 SVGIG (reference sequence). The CDR3 runs to 13 residues. V dropped 0 bases and J dropped 7 bases, with 12 bases sitting between them. Written as DNA, the CDR3 is TGTGCCTGGAGTGTTCGGTGGGGCAGTGGCTACACCTTC. Translation: CAWSVRWGSGYTF.

The chain joins TRBV28 to TRBJ2-7, with 9 nucleotides matching TRBD1. V dropped 4 bases and J dropped 3; count of bases not matched to a gene: 4. Germline V gene lookup returns CDR1 MDHEN and CDR2 SYDVKM. There are 14 residues in the CDR3. The CDR3 DNA reads TGTGCCAGCAGTTCTGGGACAGGGAGCTACGAGCAGTACTTC. This sequence encodes CASSSGTGSYEQYF.

The CDR3 loop is CASSEPLGVFRNTGELFF. CDR3 nucleotide sequence: TGTGCCAGCAGTGAACCCTTGGGCGTGTTCAGGAACACCGGGGAGCTGTTTTTT. The chain links TRBV25-1 to TRBJ2-2; D gene unclear. Germline CDR1 MGHDK, CDR2 SYGVNS. CDR3 length: 18 residues. Trimming removed 2 bases from V and 1 base from J, with 17 bases in between.

CDR3 loop: CASQSGQFTGELFF. The CDR3 coding sequence is TGTGCCAGTCAGTCCGGACAGTTCACCGGGGAGCTGTTTTTT. The V call is TRBV19, the J call TRBJ2-2; tentative D call: TRBD1 (6 bases). This CDR3 comprises 14 residues. The germline CDR1 and CDR2 sequences are LNHDA and SQIVND (reference sequence). V was shortened by 8 bases and J by 4 bases, with 14 bases between the two germline ends.

The rearrangement joins TRBV4-1 to TRBJ1-2, with a possible D match to TRBD1 (6 bases). Germline-derived CDR1 and CDR2 are MGHRA and YSYEKL. The CDR3 spans 14 residues. The V end was cut by 5 bases, the J end by 5 bases, with 15 bases between. As DNA, the CDR3 is TGCGCCAGCAGCTCCGACCCCGGACAGTATGGCTACACCTTC. Translating gives CASSSDPGQYGYTF.

The V and J genes are TRBV10-3 and TRBJ1-1; TRBD1 agrees at 7 bases. This CDR3 has 11 amino acids. The V gene end was trimmed by 9 bases and the J gene end by 6 bases; junction bases not matched to a gene: 4. Per germline, CDR1 ENHRY and CDR2 SYGVKD. The CDR3 loop reads CAIQGTAEAFF. The CDR3 region has the DNA TGTGCCATACAGGGGACGGCTGAAGCTTTCTTT.

This chain connects TRBV30 to TRBJ1-2; 8 bases agree with TRBD1. V lost 2 bases to trimming and J lost 6 bases; unmatched junction nucleotides: 11. From germline, CDR1 is GTSNPN and CDR2 SVGIG (reference sequence). This CDR3 has 15 residues. The CDR3 loop is CAWSPRTGLLNGYTF. CDR3 bases: TGTGCCTGGAGTCCACGGACAGGGCTTTTGAATGGCTACACCTTC. Full variable domain (missing parts from reference TRBV30 and TRBJ1-2): SQTIHQWPATLVQPVGSPLSLECTVEGTSNPNLYWYRQAAGRGLQLLFYSVGIGQISSEVPQNLSASRPQDRQFILSSKKLLLSDSGFYLCAWSPRTGLLNGYTFGSGTRLTVV.

The rearrangement links TRBV19 to TRBJ2-7, with 8 bases lining up with TRBD1. With 3 bases clipped from V and 3 bases from J, the junction kept 10 bases outside the gene matches. There are 16 residues in the CDR3. Germline lookup yields CDR1 LNHDA and CDR2 SQIVND (reference sequence). The CDR3 loop reads CASSIRGTGSYYEQYF. In DNA form, the CDR3 reads TGTGCCAGTAGTATCCGCGGGACAGGCTCATACTACGAGCAGTACTTC.

This chain joins TRBV7-9 and TRBJ1-6; 7 bases agree with TRBD1. Trimming cost V 5 bases and J 8 bases; bases outside gene matches: 12. Per germline, CDR1 SEHNR and CDR2 FQNEAQ (reference sequence). The CDR3 consists of 16 residues. CDR3 DNA sequence: TGTGCCAGCAGCCCGATAGGGTGGGACAGCTATTCACCCCTCCACTTT. Encoded protein: CASSPIGWDSYSPLHF.

The chain employs TRBV5-1 and TRBJ2-4, with TRBD1 matching over 7 bases. This CDR3 is 19 amino acids long. Germline V gene lookup returns CDR1 SGHRS and CDR2 YFSETQ. V was pared by 4 bases and J by 3 bases, with 19 bases of the junction left unmatched. For the CDR3, the DNA is TGCGCCAGCAGCCCCCAGCAGACAGGGCCCCTTACGGGCAAAAACATTCAGTACTTC. This encodes CASSPQQTGPLTGKNIQYF.

CDR3 in DNA: TGTGCCAGCAGTTTGGCACAGGGTGAACACTTCTATGGCTACACCTTC. It translates to CASSLAQGEHFYGYTF. The chain joins TRBV6-5 to TRBJ1-2; TRBD1 is a possible D gene (6 bases). Germline CDR1 MNHEY, CDR2 SVGAGI. The CDR3 spans 16 residues. V lost 4 bases, J lost 4 bases, and 19 bases lay in between.

V gene TRBV5-1 combines with J gene TRBJ2-2; 16 nucleotides line up with TRBD2. V shed 4 bases and J 3 bases; nucleotides not matched to a gene: 6. CDR1 SGHRS and CDR2 YFSETQ come from the germline V gene. The CDR3 sequence is 18 residues long. CDR3 sequence (DNA): TGCGCCAGCAGCGTATCCGGGACTAGCGGGAGGGACACCGGGGAGCTGTTTTTT. It translates to CASSVSGTSGRDTGELFF.

Notes on this clone: Distinct nucleotide sequences in the sample also encode this CDR3. This chain links TRBV7-2 with TRBJ2-7, with no clear D. Trimming took 5 bases from V and 3 from J, leaving 8 bases between them. The length of the CDR3 is 12 residues. Germline V gene lookup returns CDR1 SGHTA and CDR2 FQGNSA. CDR3 in amino acids: CASSPSGYEQYF. CDR3 nucleotides: TGTGCCAGCAGCCCGAGTGGCTACGAGCAGTACTTC. The variable domain in full, completed from reference TRBV7-2 and TRBJ2-7, reads GAGVSQSPSNKVTEKGKDVELRCDPISGHTALYWYRQSLGQGLEFLIYFQGNSAPDKSGLPSDRFSAERTGGSVSTLTIQRTQQEDSAVYLCASSPSGYEQYFGPGTRLTVT.

The V and J genes are TRBV30 and TRBJ2-7; 10 bases line up with TRBD1. This CDR3 region has 15 residues. V lost 3 bases to trimming and J lost 1 base; unmatched junction nucleotides: 6. The germline CDR1 and CDR2 sequences are GTSNPN and SVGIG (reference sequence). The CDR3 loop reads CAWSIPDRGSYEQYF. As DNA, the CDR3 is TGTGCCTGGAGCATCCCGGACAGGGGGTCCTACGAGCAGTACTTC.

This chain links TRBV29-1 with TRBJ1-3; 7 positions match TRBD1. J lost 3 bases, V lost 7 bases, and 3 bases had no gene match. CDR1 and CDR2 from the germline V gene are SQVTM and ANQGSEA. The CDR3 covers 12 residues. The CDR3 reads CSGGGGGNTIYF. The CDR3 coding sequence is TGCAGCGGAGGGGGCGGTGGAAACACCATATATTTT.

This rearrangement joins TRBV7-6 to TRBJ2-7; TRBD1 is a possible D gene (5 bases). The CDR3 runs 14 residues. Germline CDR1 SGHVS, CDR2 FNYEAQ. V lost 1 base and J 3 bases, leaving 10 bases between the germline ends. The CDR3 coding sequence is TGTGCCAGCAGCTTAGGGGGCCGGTACTACGAGCAGTACTTC. Its protein product is CASSLGGRYYEQYF.

V and J are TRBV5-6 and TRBJ2-7; D perhaps matches TRBD2 (6 bases). Germline V gives CDR1 SGHDT, CDR2 YYEEEE. The CDR3 covers 14 residues. V lost 2 bases, J lost 2 bases, and 11 bases lay in between. CDR3 DNA: TGTGCCAGCAGCTTAGGAGGGGAGGCCTACGAGCAGTACTTC. It yields the protein CASSLGGEAYEQYF.

This clone was counted once. The chain links TRBV27 to TRBJ2-3; D not resolved. CDR1 and CDR2 from the germline V gene are MNHEY and SMNVEV (reference sequence). The CDR3 is made up of 18 amino acids. Trimming removed 0 bases from V and 2 bases from J, with 18 bases in between. The CDR3 sequence: CASSLSGPLIYTTDTQYF. The CDR3 DNA is TGTGCCAGCAGTTTATCGGGCCCCCTTATTTATACCACAGATACGCAGTATTTT.

V and J are TRBV30 and TRBJ1-4, with 8 bases lining up with TRBD1. Unmatched junction bases numbered 9, after V lost 8 bases and J lost 7 bases. Germline V gene sequence: CDR1 GTSNPN, CDR2 SVGIG (reference sequence). This CDR3 has 13 amino acids. In DNA, the CDR3 is TGTGCCGCGGACAGGGAAGAGGTTGAAAAACTGTTTTTT. This translates into CAADREEVEKLFF.

V usage is TRBV6-5 and J usage is TRBJ1-2, with a weak D call TRBD1 (6 bases). V was pared by 2 bases and J by 5 bases, with 12 bases between. CDR3 length: 14 amino acids. Germline CDR1 reads MNHEY; CDR2 reads SVGAGI. In DNA, the CDR3 is TGTGCCAGCAGTTACGCCCAGGGGACATATGGCTACACCTTC. It encodes CASSYAQGTYGYTF.